A selection of T cell receptor beta chains follows, all from one sample in a study of T cell responses to AZD1222 COVID-19 vaccine. The data were produced by immunoSEQ multiplex PCR, yet TCRdb's version contains in-frame clones alone and is incomplete. The sample includes 150,000 to 200,000 clones, about 90% of them seen just once. The sequenced sample was peripheral blood, obtained on day 0 of AZD1222 vaccination. These receptors all come from an adult in good health. CDR3s include the opening cysteine and the closing phenylalanine or tryptophan. Fields, in order: V gene, CDR3 length, clone size, D gene, J gene, CDR3 DNA, CDR3 protein. A D gene is named only where the DNA matches it firmly. The size entry is marked missing in some rows and otherwise reads once, few, many or a size class.

>TRBV28|14|.|.|TRBJ1-6
TGTGCCAGCAGTTTACGGGGAAGTAGGTCACCCCTCCACTTT
CASSLRGSRSPLHF
>TRBV6-5|14|.|.|TRBJ1-5
TGTGCCAGCAGCCCAGACAGCCCCAATCAGCCCCAGCATTTT
CASSPDSPNQPQHF
>TRBV19|14|.|TRBD2|TRBJ2-2
TGTGCCAGCCAGGGACTAGCGGATACCGGGGAGCTGTTTTTT
CASQGLADTGELFF
>TRBV4-2|16|once|TRBD1|TRBJ1-3
TGTGCCAGCAGCCAAAGTAGACAGGGGGCTGGAAACACCATATATTTT
CASSQSRQGAGNTIYF
>TRBV4-1|16|.|.|TRBJ2-5
TGCGCCAGCAGCCAGACAGGAGCCTTCTCCCAAGAGACCCAGTACTTC
CASSQTGAFSQETQYF
>TRBV27|18|.|.|TRBJ1-6
TGTGCCAGCGCTGCTTGGGACACTACCATTTTAAGGAATTCACCCCTCCACTTT
CASAAWDTTILRNSPLHF
>TRBV7-6|15|.|.|TRBJ2-1
TGTGCCAGCAGCCACCCTACGCGGACTAACAATGAGCAGTTCTTC
CASSHPTRTNNEQFF
>TRBV15|20|once|TRBD2|TRBJ2-3
TGTGCCACCAGCAGAGAAATTCCGGGGCTAGCGGGGGCCTCCTCCACTACGCAGTATTTT
CATSREIPGLAGASSTTQYF
>TRBV18|13|.|.|TRBJ2-7
TGTGCCAGCTCGTACGGCACCTACTACGAGCAGTACTTC
CASSYGTYYEQYF
>TRBV3-1/TRBV3-2|14|.|TRBD2|TRBJ2-7
TGTGCCAGCAACAATGGACTAGCGGGAGGCGAGCAGTACTTC
CASNNGLAGGEQYF
>TRBV28|15|.|TRBD1|TRBJ1-5
TGTGCCAGCAGATGGGGCAGGGGGATAAATCAGCCCCAGCATTTT
CASRWGRGINQPQHF
>TRBV6-5|15|.|.|TRBJ1-3
TGTGCCAGCAGTTACGACGGTAGCTCTGGAAACACCATATATTTT
CASSYDGSSGNTIYF
>TRBV6-5|13|.|TRBD1|TRBJ1-2
TGTGCCAGCAGTTACTCGAAAGGGGGCGGCTACACCTTC
CASSYSKGGGYTF
>TRBV12-3/TRBV12-4|13|few|.|TRBJ1-6
TGTGCCAGCAGGGGACAAGATAATTCACCCCTCCACTTT
CASRGQDNSPLHF
>TRBV7-9|13|.|TRBD2|TRBJ2-7
TGTGCCAGCAGCTCCGGGACTAGCTACGAGCAGTACTTC
CASSSGTSYEQYF
>TRBV7-9|15|.|.|TRBJ2-7
TGTGCCAGCAGCCCCGGACAGTTCAGCTCCTACGAGCAGTACTTC
CASSPGQFSSYEQYF
>TRBV19|13|.|.|TRBJ2-3
TGTGCCAGTAGTGCCGGAGACAGAAATACGCAGTATTTT
CASSAGDRNTQYF
>TRBV7-2|12|.|.|TRBJ1-2
TGTGCCAGCAGCTTAGATCGGTTTGGCTACACCTTC
CASSLDRFGYTF
>TRBV6-2/TRBV6-3|13|.|TRBD1|TRBJ1-2
TGTGCCAGCAGCTCTACAGGGGGCCGGGGCTACACCTTC
CASSSTGGRGYTF
>TRBV6-5|15|.|.|TRBJ2-6
TGTGCCAGCAGTCCCGAGGGGACTGGGGCCAACGTCCTGACTTTC
CASSPEGTGANVLTF
>TRBV29-1|15|.|.|TRBJ1-2
TGCAGCGCCGCCGGAATCCCAGGTCCCGCCTATGGCTACACCTTC
CSAAGIPGPAYGYTF
>TRBV28|13|.|.|TRBJ1-2
TGTGCCAGCAGTTTACAACAGCCCTATGGCTACACCTTC
CASSLQQPYGYTF
>TRBV5-1|16|.|TRBD2|TRBJ2-1
TGCGCCAGCAGCTTGGCCCCCGGCGGGGGCTACAATGAGCAGTTCTTC
CASSLAPGGGYNEQFF
>TRBV5-1|14|.|.|TRBJ2-3
TGCGCCAGCAGCTTGGTGCACAGCACAGATACGCAGTATTTT
CASSLVHSTDTQYF
>TRBV30|13|.|.|TRBJ1-5
TGTGCCTGGAGTTTGGACAGCGATCAGCCCCAGCATTTT
CAWSLDSDQPQHF
>TRBV10-1|12|.|.|TRBJ2-1
TGCGCCAGCAGTGGGGGAGCCGGTGAGCAGTTCTTC
CASSGGAGEQFF
>TRBV19|17|.|TRBD1|TRBJ1-2
TGTGCCAGTAGTACTCCTCACCGGACAGGGGGTCACTATGGCTACACCTTC
CASSTPHRTGGHYGYTF
>TRBV6-5|15|.|.|TRBJ1-2
TGTGCCAGCACGGAAAAGTCGACAGCTAACTATGGCTACACCTTC
CASTEKSTANYGYTF
>TRBV12-3/TRBV12-4|13|.|TRBD1|TRBJ1-1
TGTGCCAGCAGTCTCCAGACAGGGGGCCTCGCTTTCTTT
CASSLQTGGLAFF
>TRBV19|15|.|TRBD1|TRBJ2-1
TGTGCCAGTAGTATGGTGGGACAGAGAAACAATGAGCAGTTCTTC
CASSMVGQRNNEQFF
>TRBV5-1|16|.|TRBD2|TRBJ2-7
TGCGCCAGCAGCTTGGGAGAGACTAGCGGCACCTACGAGCAGTACTTC
CASSLGETSGTYEQYF
>TRBV5-5|14|.|.|TRBJ2-7
TGTGCCAGCAGCCGCTTACTTGAGTCCTACGAGCAGTACTTC
CASSRLLESYEQYF
>TRBV7-9|17|.|.|TRBJ1-4
TGTGCCAGCAGCAGCTCCCGAGGGAGGGACCCTAATGAAAAACTGTTTTTT
CASSSSRGRDPNEKLFF
>TRBV30|13|once|.|TRBJ1-1
TGTGCCTGGAGTATAAGAACGGACTCTGAAGCTTTCTTT
CAWSIRTDSEAFF
>TRBV28|16|.|TRBD1|TRBJ1-2
TGTGCCAGCAGTTCCCCCGGGACAGGGGGCGGCTATGGCTACACCTTC
CASSSPGTGGGYGYTF
>TRBV28|16|.|TRBD1|TRBJ1-5
TGTGCCAGCAGTAACTTCGGACAGGGTAGCAATCAGCCCCAGCATTTT
CASSNFGQGSNQPQHF